Below, 13 T cell receptor beta chains from the same sample are listed, as sequenced in a study of blood T cell repertoires in COVID-19. Measured with immunoSEQ multiplex PCR; TCRdb has only the in-frame clones, and not every one. Of more than 200,000 clones listed, around 87% were seen once; the top ten hold roughly 5%. The sequenced sample consisted of peripheral blood. These receptors originate from a woman aged 60-75 years with COVID-19, enrolled during active disease.

The chain is built from TRBV4-3 and TRBJ1-2; D gene uncertain. The CDR3 sequence is 15 residues long. Germline lookup yields CDR1 LGHNA and CDR2 YSLEER. V was trimmed by 0 bases and J by 1 base, leaving 9 bases between them. CDR3 region: CASSQDYGGNYGYTF. CDR3 DNA sequence: TGCGCCAGCAGCCAAGATTATGGAGGTAACTATGGCTACACCTTC.

The chain uses TRBV6-1 and TRBJ1-4; D is perhaps TRBD1 (5 bases). The CDR3 has 15 residues. The V gene lost 3 bases and the J gene lost 8 bases, with 16 bases spanning the gap. Germline assignment: CDR1 MNHNS and CDR2 SASEGT. CDR3 DNA: TGTGCCAGCAGTGATCGCGGCAGGGCGGAAGAAAAACTGTTTTTT. Translating it yields CASSDRGRAEEKLFF.

The rearrangement joins TRBV7-2 to TRBJ2-7, with D tentatively TRBD1 (6 bases). CDR1 is SGHTA, CDR2 FQGNSA, per germline. V shed 5 bases and J shed 2 bases, with 19 bases lying between them. The CDR3 loop spans 16 amino acids. CDR3 bases: TGTGCCAGCAGCCGCCCCTTGCTGGGACAAGCCTACGAGCAGTACTTC. It encodes CASSRPLLGQAYEQYF.

J is TRBJ2-2 and V is TRBV6-1; possible D gene TRBD2, 7 bases. The germline V gene encodes CDR1 MNHNS and CDR2 SASEGT. The V end lost 4 bases, the J end lost 4 bases, and 16 bases lay between the germline ends. This CDR3 spans 16 amino acids. CDR3 in DNA: TGTGCCAGCAGTGCCTTCCGGGGGGCGAGCACCGGGGAGCTGTTTTTT. Translated: CASSAFRGASTGELFF.

There are a few counts of this clone. The rearrangement joins TRBV3-1 (or the pseudogene TRBV3-2) to TRBJ1-2; TRBD1 matches at 8 bases. V was pared by 4 bases and J by 5 bases, with 3 bases of the junction left unmatched. The CDR3 consists of 13 residues. CDR1 is LGHDT and CDR2 is YNNKEL in the germline V gene (reference sequence). CDR3 residues: CASSLGQDYGYTF. The CDR3 nucleotides read TGTGCCAGCAGCCTGGGACAGGATTATGGCTACACCTTC.

DNA for the CDR3: TGTGCCAGCAGCTTATACAGCTATAATTCACCCCTCCACTTT. It is translated as CASSLYSYNSPLHF. This chain links TRBV7-2 with TRBJ1-6; D not resolved. Per the germline V gene, CDR1 is SGHTA and CDR2 is FQGNSA. V shed 2 bases and J shed 3 bases, with 5 bases lying between them. The CDR3 is made up of 14 amino acids.

V usage is TRBV6-1 and J usage is TRBJ1-4; 8 bases match TRBD1. The J segment lost 5 bases and the V segment lost 3 bases, leaving 8 bases of the junction unmatched. The CDR3 has 16 amino acids. Germline CDR1 reads MNHNS; CDR2 reads SASEGT. The CDR3 region is CASSDWTGTGNEKLFF. DNA for the CDR3: TGTGCCAGCAGTGACTGGACAGGGACGGGGAATGAAAAACTGTTTTTT.

J is TRBJ2-7 and V is TRBV5-1, with 8 bases identical to TRBD1. The CDR3 extends over 14 amino acids. V shed 2 bases and J 2 bases; nucleotides not matched to a gene: 3. In germline, CDR1 is SGHRS, CDR2 YFSETQ. This chain's CDR3 is CASSLRTGTYEQYF. CDR3 coding DNA: TGCGCCAGCAGCTTACGGACAGGGACCTACGAGCAGTACTTC.

This clone has only one observation. The V gene is TRBV7-3, the J gene TRBJ1-5; D is undetermined. CDR1 SGHTA and CDR2 FQGTGA come from the germline V gene. The CDR3 loop spans 13 amino acids. Trimming pared 2 bases from V and 5 bases from J, leaving 7 bases between. The CDR3 DNA is TGTGCCAGCAGCTTAGCCCGGGATCAGCCCCAGCATTTT. Residues: CASSLARDQPQHF.

The genes are TRBV10-3 and TRBJ2-5, with 9 positions matching TRBD1. Germline-derived CDR1 and CDR2 are ENHRY and SYGVKD. Trimming cost V 4 bases and J 5 bases; bases outside gene matches: 8. The CDR3 totals 15 residues. CDR3 bases: TGTGCCATCAGTGGAGGGACAGGGATCGGGGAGACCCAGTACTTC. Translated, it gives CAISGGTGIGETQYF.

The chain employs TRBV6-5 and TRBJ1-1, with a tentative D call TRBD1 (5 bases). This CDR3 contains 12 residues. CDR1 is MNHEY, CDR2 SVGAGI, per germline. Deletions cut 8 bases from V and 7 bases from J, with 14 bases between. The CDR3 coding sequence is TGTGCCAGCGCCCGTGACAGTGGTGAAGCTTTCTTT. Translation: CASARDSGEAFF.

This rearrangement joins TRBV27 to TRBJ2-2; 8 nucleotides match TRBD2. Germline CDR1 MNHEY, CDR2 SMNVEV (reference sequence). The CDR3 spans 16 residues. V trimming: 6 bases; J trimming: 0 bases; junction bases outside the gene matches: 6. CDR3 loop: CASRPLGLANTGELFF. Written as DNA, the CDR3 is TGTGCCAGCAGACCGTTGGGACTAGCGAACACCGGGGAGCTGTTTTTT.

Points on this clone: This same CDR3 is encoded by further DNA sequences in the sample. The chain employs TRBV28 and TRBJ1-4; 11 nucleotides agree with TRBD1. Germline lookup yields CDR1 MDHEN and CDR2 SYDVKM. V gave up 2 bases and J gave up 8 bases; unmatched junction bases: 4. This CDR3 is 15 amino acids long. CDR3 bases: TGTGCCAGCAGTTTAGGGGGACAGGGGGACGAAAAACTGTTTTTT. Residues: CASSLGGQGDEKLFF.